The 23 T cell receptor beta chains reported below all come from one sample, sequenced in a study of cytomegalovirus exposure and HLA in healthy donors. PCR involved 60 Vbeta and 13 Jbeta primers. Using immunoSEQ multiplex PCR, the repertoire was profiled, and TCRdb retains in-frame clones only, with some absent. The repertoire holds fewer than 350,000 clones, around nine tenths seen once, with about 2.5% in the top ten. Sequenced: PBMCs. Receptors originate from a woman aged 18-29 years in good health and CMV-seronegative.

The genes are TRBV10-3 and TRBJ1-2, with a possible D match to TRBD1 (5 bases). Trimming took 10 bases from V and 4 from J, leaving 19 bases between them. Germline values: CDR1 ENHRY, CDR2 SYGVKD. The length of the CDR3 is 14 residues. The CDR3 loop is CATVPVGGIYGYTF. The CDR3 DNA is TGTGCCACCGTTCCCGTGGGGGGGATCTATGGCTACACCTTC.

The chain links TRBV6-1 to TRBJ2-7, with TRBD2 matching over 11 bases. Germline-derived CDR1 and CDR2 are MNHNS and SASEGT. Trimming at V came to 6 bases and at J to 1 base, leaving 5 bases not matched to a gene. CDR3 size: 15 residues. CDR3 loop: CASRGTSGGSYEQYF. In DNA, the CDR3 is TGTGCCAGCAGGGGAACTAGCGGGGGTTCCTACGAGCAGTACTTC.

The V gene is TRBV5-6, the J gene TRBJ2-7; 7 nucleotides align to TRBD2. There are 16 residues in the CDR3. Germline V gene sequence: CDR1 SGHDT, CDR2 YYEEEE. V shed 5 bases and J 3 bases; nucleotides not matched to a gene: 14. CDR3 sequence (DNA): TGTGCCAGCAGTCCTACCGGGGAGGGAAGGTTCTACGAGCAGTACTTC. Translating it yields CASSPTGEGRFYEQYF.

The chain is built from TRBV9 and TRBJ2-7; TRBD2 agrees at 8 bases. Germline trimming cut 3 bases from V and 2 bases from J; bases unmatched to any gene: 7. Germline loops: CDR1 SGDLS, CDR2 YYNGEE. This CDR3 spans 15 amino acids. The CDR3: CASSGTGTRPYEQYF. In DNA form, the CDR3 reads TGTGCCAGCAGCGGGACCGGGACTAGACCCTACGAGCAGTACTTC.

The chain uses TRBV21-1 and TRBJ2-7; the table's D call TRBD1 went unverified against the DNA. TRBV21-1 is marked as a pseudogene. The CDR3 length is 16 residues. CDR3 amino acids: CASSRLTGTGHYEQYF. As DNA, the CDR3 is TGTGCCAGCAGCCGCCTAACCGGGACAGGGCACTACGAGCAGTACTTC.

The J gene is TRBJ2-1, the V gene TRBV7-3; D might be TRBD2 (7 bases). Germline V gene lookup returns CDR1 SGHTA and CDR2 FQGTGA. The CDR3 covers 15 residues. V was cut by 2 bases and J by 6 bases, with 14 bases left in between. DNA for the CDR3: TGTGCCAGCAGCTTAGGAGGGGGGGCGGTCAATGAGCAGTTCTTC. This encodes CASSLGGGAVNEQFF.

This rearrangement joins TRBV9 to TRBJ2-1, with 10 bases identical to TRBD2. V lost 3 bases to trimming and J lost 6 bases; unmatched junction nucleotides: 6. The length of the CDR3 is 15 residues. CDR1 and CDR2 (germline): SGDLS, YYNGEE. The CDR3 loop is CASSGTAGGVNEQFF. The CDR3, as DNA: TGTGCCAGCAGCGGAACAGCGGGGGGGGTCAATGAGCAGTTCTTC.

This chain uses TRBV18 with TRBJ2-3; 8 bases are shared with TRBD2. CDR1 and CDR2 (germline): KGHSH, LQKENI. V lost 1 base, J lost 4 bases, and 13 bases stayed unmatched. The CDR3 has 18 residues. The CDR3 sequence is CASSPLVGSGGLADTQYF. CDR3 sequence (DNA): TGTGCCAGCTCACCACTAGTAGGCAGCGGGGGACTCGCAGATACGCAGTATTTT.

The rearrangement links TRBV11-2 to TRBJ2-1, with TRBD2 matching over 8 bases. Trimming at V came to 2 bases and at J to 2 bases, leaving 5 bases not matched to a gene. Germline V gene data show CDR1 as SGHAT and CDR2 as FQNNGV. CDR3 length: 16 amino acids. The CDR3: CASSLSSGLAYNEQFF. CDR3 nucleotide sequence: TGTGCCAGCAGCTTAAGTTCGGGACTAGCCTACAATGAGCAGTTCTTC.

This clone came up once. In the same sample, other DNA sequences code for this CDR3. This chain connects TRBV5-1 to TRBJ2-5; tentative D call: TRBD2 (5 bases). V shed 0 bases and J shed 1 base, with 7 bases lying between them. Germline V lookup: CDR1 SGHRS, CDR2 YFSETQ. The CDR3 sequence is 14 residues long. CDR3 bases: TGCGCCAGCAGCTTGGGACTAATCCAAGAGACCCAGTACTTC. Its protein is CASSLGLIQETQYF.

This clone was seen more than once but under ten times. The V gene is TRBV5-1, the J gene TRBJ1-1, with a tentative D call TRBD1 (6 bases). V shed 7 bases and J shed 1 base, with 17 bases lying between them. The CDR3 runs 15 residues. Germline V gives CDR1 SGHRS, CDR2 YFSETQ. The CDR3 here is CASGPEDRSNTEAFF. CDR3 nucleotide sequence: TGCGCCAGCGGCCCCGAAGACAGGTCGAACACTGAAGCTTTCTTT.

The chain links TRBV15 to TRBJ2-3; 8 nucleotides line up with TRBD2. Losses at the gene ends were 6 bases for V and 4 bases for J; bases not matched to a gene: 6. This CDR3 spans 14 amino acids. Germline V lookup: CDR1 LNHNV, CDR2 YYDKDF (reference sequence). The CDR3 spells CATRVGRGADTQYF. CDR3 in DNA: TGTGCCACCAGAGTGGGGCGGGGGGCAGATACGCAGTATTTT.

Of note for this clone: Other DNA variants within this sample encode the same CDR3. V is TRBV30 and J is TRBJ1-2; D call uncertain. Trimming cost V 0 bases and J 2 bases, with 13 bases left between them. Looked up from germline, CDR1 is GTSNPN and CDR2 is SVGIG (reference sequence). The CDR3 is 15 residues long. Written as DNA, the CDR3 is TGTGCCTGGAGTGTACCAGTAACTAGCAACTATGGCTACACCTTC. As protein: CAWSVPVTSNYGYTF.

The genes are TRBV7-2 and TRBJ2-3; D is perhaps TRBD2 (5 bases). The V and J ends lost 5 bases and 4 bases respectively, with 16 bases between them. This CDR3 is built from 15 residues. CDR1 is SGHTA, CDR2 FQGNSA, per germline. CDR3 protein: CASSPFSGVSDTQYF. The CDR3 DNA is TGTGCCAGCAGCCCTTTCTCCGGGGTTTCAGATACGCAGTATTTT.

The V and J genes are TRBV6-6 and TRBJ2-5, with TRBD2 identical over 8 bases. J was trimmed by 3 bases and V by 4 bases; bases with no gene match: 4. The CDR3 loop spans 14 amino acids. Germline V CDR1 and CDR2: MNHNY, SVGAGI (reference sequence). The CDR3, as DNA: TGTGCCAGCAGTTCTTATAGCGGGAAAGAGACCCAGTACTTC. Its translation: CASSSYSGKETQYF.

This rearrangement joins TRBV6-4 to TRBJ1-4, with D possibly matching TRBD1 (6 bases). Between the trimmed V and J ends, which lost 5 bases and 3 bases, there was a span of 16 bases. This CDR3 has 16 residues. Germline assignment: CDR1 MRHNA and CDR2 SNTAGT. The CDR3 sequence is CASSQQGGPANEKLFF. The CDR3 nucleotides are TGTGCCAGCAGTCAACAGGGCGGCCCTGCTAATGAAAAACTGTTTTTT.

The gene calls are TRBV7-8 and TRBJ1-1; D call uncertain. Between the trimmed V and J ends, which lost 8 bases and 1 base, there was a span of 26 bases. Germline V lookup: CDR1 SGHVS, CDR2 FQNEAQ. CDR3 size: 18 residues. The CDR3 DNA follows: TGTGCCAGCCGCGGTAGAATACGAGGGAACACCGGGAACACTGAAGCTTTCTTT. It yields the protein CASRGRIRGNTGNTEAFF.

The J gene is TRBJ2-7, the V gene TRBV10-3; the D gene is possibly TRBD1 (6 bases). Trimming took off 6 bases at V and 2 bases at J, with 11 bases between the two ends. The V gene's germline CDR1 is ENHRY and CDR2 SYGVKD. This CDR3 has 13 amino acids. The DNA for the CDR3 is TGTGCCATCAGACCGGACAGTACCTACGAGCAGTACTTC. Translated: CAIRPDSTYEQYF.

This rearrangement joins TRBV19 to TRBJ2-2; D may be TRBD1 (5 bases). CDR1 is LNHDA, CDR2 SQIVND, per germline (reference sequence). The CDR3 is 14 amino acids. The V and J ends lost 5 bases and 4 bases respectively, with 11 bases between them. Here the CDR3 reads CASSYRLITGELFF. The CDR3 bases are TGTGCCAGTAGTTACAGGCTGATCACCGGGGAGCTGTTTTTT.

Comment on this clone: The sample has other DNA sequences that encode this CDR3 too. The chain couples TRBV5-1 to TRBJ2-5; TRBD1 might be the D (5 bases). Germline loops: CDR1 SGHRS, CDR2 YFSETQ. This CDR3 is 15 amino acids long. V dropped 0 bases and J dropped 5 bases, with 14 bases sitting between them. CDR3 DNA: TGCGCCAGCAGCTTGGGCCGACAGCCCCAGGAGACCCAGTACTTC. This gives the protein CASSLGRQPQETQYF.

The chain couples TRBV7-9 to TRBJ1-1; 7 nucleotides agree with TRBD1. The J segment lost 10 bases and the V segment lost 3 bases, leaving 5 bases of the junction unmatched. The CDR3 covers 12 residues. Germline CDR1 reads SEHNR; CDR2 reads FQNEAQ (reference sequence). The CDR3 nucleotides are TGTGCCAGCAGCTTGTTGACAGGGAGAGCTTTCTTT. Amino acid sequence: CASSLLTGRAFF. The complete variable domain, with remaining parts taken from reference TRBV7-9 and TRBJ1-1, reads DTGVSQNPRHKITKRGQNVTFRCDPISEHNRLYWYRQTLGQGPEFLTYFQNEAQLEKSRLLSDRFSAERPKGSFSTLEIQRTEQGDSAMYLCASSLLTGRAFFGQGTRLTVV.

This clone was counted between two and nine times. The gene calls are TRBV6-5 and TRBJ2-1; no reliable D call. Germline V gene sequence: CDR1 MNHEY, CDR2 SVGAGI. The CDR3 extends over 12 amino acids. The V end was cut by 0 bases, the J end by 9 bases, with 6 bases between. The CDR3 nucleotides are TGTGCCAGCAGTTACTCTTTAGCTGAGCAGTTCTTC. Translating it yields CASSYSLAEQFF.

This sequence joins TRBV19 and TRBJ2-5, with D possibly matching TRBD2 (6 bases). The DNA end favors TRBJ2-7, so the J call may be wrong. The CDR3 has 17 residues. Germline-derived CDR1 and CDR2 are LNHDA and SQIVND (reference sequence). The CDR3 DNA reads as TGTGCCAGTAGTATCCTCCCCCTCGGGGGAGCGGGCTACGAGCAGTACTTC. Protein: CASSILPLGGAGYEQYF.